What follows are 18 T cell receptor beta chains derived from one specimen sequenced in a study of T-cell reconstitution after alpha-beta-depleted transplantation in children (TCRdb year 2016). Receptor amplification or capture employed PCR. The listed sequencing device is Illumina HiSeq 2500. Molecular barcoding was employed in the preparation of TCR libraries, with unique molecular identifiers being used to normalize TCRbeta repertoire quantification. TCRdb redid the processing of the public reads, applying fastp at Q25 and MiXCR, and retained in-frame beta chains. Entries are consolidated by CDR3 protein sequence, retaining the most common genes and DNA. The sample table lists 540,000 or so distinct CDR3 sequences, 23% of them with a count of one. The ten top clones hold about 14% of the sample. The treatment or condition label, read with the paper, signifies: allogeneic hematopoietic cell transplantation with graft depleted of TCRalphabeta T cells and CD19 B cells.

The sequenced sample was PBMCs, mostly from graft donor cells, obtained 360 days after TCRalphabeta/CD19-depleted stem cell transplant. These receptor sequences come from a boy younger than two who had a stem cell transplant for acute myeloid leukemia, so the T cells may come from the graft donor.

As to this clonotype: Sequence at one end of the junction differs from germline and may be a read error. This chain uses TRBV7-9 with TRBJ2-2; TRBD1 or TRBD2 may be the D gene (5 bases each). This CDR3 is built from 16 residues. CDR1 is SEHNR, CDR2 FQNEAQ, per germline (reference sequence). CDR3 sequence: CASSFGWDGPSGELVF. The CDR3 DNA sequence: TGTGCCAGCAGCTTCGGGTGGGACGGCCCGTCCGGGGAGCTGGTTTTT.

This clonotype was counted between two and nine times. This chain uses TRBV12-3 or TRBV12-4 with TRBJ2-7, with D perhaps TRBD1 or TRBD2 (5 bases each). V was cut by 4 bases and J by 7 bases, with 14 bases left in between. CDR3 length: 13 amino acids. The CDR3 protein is CASSSGASGEQYV. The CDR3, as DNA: TGTGCCAGCAGTTCCGGGGCCTCGGGGGAGCAGTACGTC.

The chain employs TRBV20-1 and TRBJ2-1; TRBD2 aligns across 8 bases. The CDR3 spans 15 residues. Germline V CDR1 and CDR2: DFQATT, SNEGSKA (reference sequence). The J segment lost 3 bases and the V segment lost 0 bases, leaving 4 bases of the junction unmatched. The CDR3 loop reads CSARDTGGDYNEQFF. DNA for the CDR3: TGCAGTGCTAGAGATACCGGGGGGGACTACAATGAGCAGTTCTTC.

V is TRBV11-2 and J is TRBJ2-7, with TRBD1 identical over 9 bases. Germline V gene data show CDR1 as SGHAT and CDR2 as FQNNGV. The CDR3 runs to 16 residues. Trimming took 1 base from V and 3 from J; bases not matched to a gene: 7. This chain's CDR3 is CASSLGDRVGGYEQYV. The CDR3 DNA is TGTGCCAGCAGCTTAGGGGACAGGGTAGGAGGCTACGAGCAGTACGTC.

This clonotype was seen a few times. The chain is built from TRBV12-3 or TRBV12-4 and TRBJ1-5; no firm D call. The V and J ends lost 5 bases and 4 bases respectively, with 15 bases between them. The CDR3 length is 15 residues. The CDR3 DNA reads TGTGCCAGCAGTCCACCCGGCAGGAGGAATCAGCCCCAGCATTTT. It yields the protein CASSPPGRRNQPQHF.

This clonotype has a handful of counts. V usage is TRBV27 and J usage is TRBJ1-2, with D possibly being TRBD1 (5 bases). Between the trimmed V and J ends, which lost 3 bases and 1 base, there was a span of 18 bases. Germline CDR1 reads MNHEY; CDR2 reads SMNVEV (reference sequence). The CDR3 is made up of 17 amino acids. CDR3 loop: CASSFLGEGRLNYGYTF. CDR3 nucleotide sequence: TGTGCCAGCAGTTTCCTGGGTGAGGGGCGCCTTAACTATGGCTACACCTTC.

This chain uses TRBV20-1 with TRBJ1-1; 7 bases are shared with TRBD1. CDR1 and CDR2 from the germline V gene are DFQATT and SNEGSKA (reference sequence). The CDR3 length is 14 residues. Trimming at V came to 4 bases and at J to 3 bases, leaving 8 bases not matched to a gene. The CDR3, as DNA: TGCAGTGCTAAAGCAGGGGGAAGGCACACTGAAGCTTTCTTT. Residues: CSAKAGGRHTEAFF.

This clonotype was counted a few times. The CDR3 loop is CSVEFWGAQAPLHF. The DNA of the CDR3 is TGCAGCGTTGAATTTTGGGGGGCTCAGGCACCCCTCCACTTT. This chain links TRBV29-1 with TRBJ1-6, with D tentatively TRBD1 (6 bases). Germline V gene sequence: CDR1 SQVTM, CDR2 ANQGSEA. V shed 2 bases and J shed 11 bases, with 16 bases lying between them. The CDR3 contains 14 residues.

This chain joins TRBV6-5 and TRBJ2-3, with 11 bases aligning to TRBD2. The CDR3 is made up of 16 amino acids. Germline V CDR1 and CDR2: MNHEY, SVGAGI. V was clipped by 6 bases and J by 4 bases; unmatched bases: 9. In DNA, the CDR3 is TGTGCCAGCAGCACTTACGCGGGACTAGCGGCAGATACGCAGTATTTT. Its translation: CASSTYAGLAADTQYF.

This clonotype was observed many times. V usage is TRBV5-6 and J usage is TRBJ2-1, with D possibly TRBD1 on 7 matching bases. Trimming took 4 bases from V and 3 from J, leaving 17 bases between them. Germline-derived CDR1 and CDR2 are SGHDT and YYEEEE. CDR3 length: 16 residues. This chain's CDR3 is CASSPLQGDFYNEQFF. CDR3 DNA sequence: TGTGCCAGCAGCCCACTCCAGGGGGACTTCTACAATGAGCAGTTCTTC.

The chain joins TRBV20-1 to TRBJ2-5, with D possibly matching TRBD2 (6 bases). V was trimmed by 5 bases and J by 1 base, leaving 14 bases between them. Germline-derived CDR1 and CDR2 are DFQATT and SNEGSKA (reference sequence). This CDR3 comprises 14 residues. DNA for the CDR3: TGCAGTGCTGGGGGGACTCCTATCCAAGAGACCCAGTACTTC. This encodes CSAGGTPIQETQYF.

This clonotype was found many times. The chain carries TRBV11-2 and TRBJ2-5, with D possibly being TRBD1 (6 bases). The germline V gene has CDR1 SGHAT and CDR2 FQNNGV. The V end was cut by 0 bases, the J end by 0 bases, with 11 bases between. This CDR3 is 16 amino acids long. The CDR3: CASSLDFTGYQETQYF. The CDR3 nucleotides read TGTGCCAGCAGCTTAGATTTCACAGGGTACCAAGAGACCCAGTACTTC.

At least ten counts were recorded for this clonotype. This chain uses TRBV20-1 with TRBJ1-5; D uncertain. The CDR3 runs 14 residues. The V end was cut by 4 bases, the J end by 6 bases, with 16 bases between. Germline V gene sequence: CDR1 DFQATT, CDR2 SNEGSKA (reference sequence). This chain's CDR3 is CSATPDERLQPQHF. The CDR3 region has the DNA TGCAGTGCTACGCCGGATGAGAGACTTCAGCCCCAGCATTTT.

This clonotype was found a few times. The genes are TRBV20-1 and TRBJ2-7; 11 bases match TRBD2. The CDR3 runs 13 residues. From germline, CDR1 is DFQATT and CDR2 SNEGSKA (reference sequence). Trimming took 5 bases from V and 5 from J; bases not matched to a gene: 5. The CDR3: CSADSGGVNEQYF. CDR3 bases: TGCAGTGCTGATAGCGGGGGGGTAAACGAGCAGTACTTC.

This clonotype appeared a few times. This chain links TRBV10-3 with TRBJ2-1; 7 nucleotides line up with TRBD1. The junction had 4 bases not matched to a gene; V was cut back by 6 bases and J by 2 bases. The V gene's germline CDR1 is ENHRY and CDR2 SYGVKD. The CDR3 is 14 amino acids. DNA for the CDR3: TGTGCCATCAGCGGGACAGTTACCTACAATGAGCAGTTCTTC. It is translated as CAISGTVTYNEQFF.

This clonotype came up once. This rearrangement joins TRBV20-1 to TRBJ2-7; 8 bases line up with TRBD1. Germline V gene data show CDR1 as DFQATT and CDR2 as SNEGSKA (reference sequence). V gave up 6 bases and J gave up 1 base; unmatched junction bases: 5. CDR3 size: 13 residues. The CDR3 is CSATRDRSYEQYF. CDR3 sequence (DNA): TGCAGTGCCACCCGGGACAGGTCCTACGAGCAGTACTTC.

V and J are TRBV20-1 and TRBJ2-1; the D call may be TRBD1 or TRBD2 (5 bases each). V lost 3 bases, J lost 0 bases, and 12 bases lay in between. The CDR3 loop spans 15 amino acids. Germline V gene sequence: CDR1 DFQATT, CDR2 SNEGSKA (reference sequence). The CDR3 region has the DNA TGCAGTGCTAGGGACCCGGGACCCTCCTACAATGAGCAGTTCTTC. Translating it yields CSARDPGPSYNEQFF.

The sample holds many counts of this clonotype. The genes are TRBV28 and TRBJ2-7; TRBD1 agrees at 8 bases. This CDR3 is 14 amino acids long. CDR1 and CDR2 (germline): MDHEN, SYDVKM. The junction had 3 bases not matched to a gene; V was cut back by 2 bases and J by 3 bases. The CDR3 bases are TGTGCCAGCAGTTTAGCCAGGGGGCACTACGAGCAGTACGTC. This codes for CASSLARGHYEQYV.